These 29 T cell receptor beta chains were all obtained from the same sample, sequenced in a study of technical replicates of blood from several donors. Sequenced by immunoSEQ multiplex PCR; TCRdb stores in-frame clones only, minus some. Found here are 55,000 to 75,000 clones, approximately 89% of them singletons; the top ten hold around 4.9%. The sequenced sample was PBMCs. These receptors were taken from a human donor in good health. Some clones in this sample may be carry-over from other donors' samples.

The chain couples TRBV30 to TRBJ2-7, with 11 bases lining up with TRBD2. The V segment lost 5 bases and the J segment 2 bases; nucleotides outside the gene matches: 5. This CDR3 has 14 amino acids. Germline lookup yields CDR1 GTSNPN and CDR2 SVGIG (reference sequence). The CDR3 is CAWRSSGRPYEQYF. CDR3 bases: TGTGCCTGGCGATCTAGCGGGAGGCCCTACGAGCAGTACTTC. The variable domain in full, with the rest retrieved from reference TRBV30 and TRBJ2-7, is SQTIHQWPATLVQPVGSPLSLECTVEGTSNPNLYWYRQAAGRGLQLLFYSVGIGQISSEVPQNLSASRPQDRQFILSSKKLLLSDSGFYLCAWRSSGRPYEQYFGPGTRLTVT.

The chain uses TRBV6-5 and TRBJ2-2, with D unclear. This CDR3 has 16 amino acids. Trimming stripped 0 bases from V and 1 base from J, with 9 bases between. CDR1 is MNHEY and CDR2 is SVGAGI in the germline V gene. CDR3 sequence reads: CASSYSLSRNTGELFF. The CDR3 DNA sequence: TGTGCCAGCAGTTACTCTCTTAGCCGGAACACCGGGGAGCTGTTTTTT.

This chain joins TRBV19 and TRBJ1-1; the D gene is possibly TRBD1 (5 bases). The CDR3 loop spans 13 amino acids. The germline V gene has CDR1 LNHDA and CDR2 SQIVND (reference sequence). Trimming removed 5 bases at V and 8 bases at J, with 15 bases between. CDR3 residues: CASSLLAGMEAFF. CDR3 coding DNA: TGTGCCAGTAGTCTCCTGGCAGGGATGGAAGCTTTCTTT.

V is TRBV7-3 and J is TRBJ2-7; no clear D gene. Deletions cut 5 bases from V and 6 bases from J, with 11 bases between. This CDR3 spans 12 amino acids. CDR1 SGHTA and CDR2 FQGTGA come from the germline V gene. CDR3 sequence: CASSPSPLEQYF. The CDR3 DNA is TGTGCCAGCAGCCCCTCCCCCCTCGAGCAGTACTTC.

This clone was observed a handful of times. The genes are TRBV5-6 and TRBJ1-4, with 10 bases identical to TRBD1. Per the germline V gene, CDR1 is SGHDT and CDR2 is YYEEEE. The CDR3 sequence is 15 residues long. Unmatched junction bases numbered 8, after V lost 4 bases and J lost 8 bases. The CDR3 nucleotides are TGTGCCAGCAGCCCGGGGGACAGGGGAAGCGAAAAACTGTTTTTT. Its translation is CASSPGDRGSEKLFF. Filled out from reference TRBV5-6 and TRBJ1-4, the complete variable domain reads DAGVTQSPTHLIKTRGQQVTLRCSPKSGHDTVSWYQQALGQGPQFIFQYYEEEERQRGNFPDRFSGHQFPNYSSELNVNALLLGDSALYLCASSPGDRGSEKLFFGSGTQLSVL.

The genes are TRBV6-1 and TRBJ1-1; 10 bases map to TRBD1. V was clipped by 4 bases and J by 11 bases; unmatched bases: 7. The CDR3 runs 13 residues. Germline V gene data show CDR1 as MNHNS and CDR2 as SASEGT. The CDR3 reads CASSGQGAWWAFF. The DNA for the CDR3 is TGTGCCAGCAGTGGACAGGGGGCGTGGTGGGCTTTCTTT.

The V call is TRBV2, the J call TRBJ2-5; 10 positions agree with TRBD2. The CDR3 runs to 15 residues. Trimming cost V 7 bases and J 3 bases; bases outside gene matches: 8. Germline CDR1 SNHLY, CDR2 FYNNEI. In DNA, the CDR3 is TGTGCCAGCAACCCCGGTCTAGCGGGGGAAGAGACCCAGTACTTC. It yields the protein CASNPGLAGEETQYF.

The chain's CDR3 is CASSIQGLFTEQYF. CDR3 in DNA: TGTGCCAGCAGTATCCAGGGTCTTTTCACCGAGCAGTACTTC. The V gene is TRBV25-1, the J gene TRBJ2-7, with D perhaps matching TRBD1 (5 bases). Germline CDR1 MGHDK, CDR2 SYGVNS. The CDR3 is made up of 14 amino acids. V was shortened by 5 bases and J by 6 bases, with 17 bases between the two germline ends.

Only one count was recorded for this clone. Other DNA sequences within the sample encode an identical CDR3. V and J are TRBV7-2 and TRBJ2-5; D is possibly TRBD2 (6 bases). The CDR3 contains 14 residues. V was trimmed by 1 base and J by 2 bases, leaving 8 bases between them. Germline V CDR1 and CDR2: SGHTA, FQGNSA. The DNA of the CDR3 is TGTGCCAGCAGCTTAGGGGGGGTACAAGAGACCCAGTACTTC. Amino acid sequence: CASSLGGVQETQYF.

This chain connects TRBV2 to TRBJ1-4; perhaps TRBD1 as D (6 bases). The CDR3 spans 16 residues. The germline V gene has CDR1 SNHLY and CDR2 FYNNEI. With 5 bases removed from V and 0 bases from J, the gap between germline ends came to 13 bases. In nucleotides, the CDR3 is TGTGCCAGCAGTCCGACAGGAGACTCAACTAATGAAAAACTGTTTTTT. Its translation is CASSPTGDSTNEKLFF.

V usage is TRBV11-3 and J usage is TRBJ1-2, with TRBD1 matching 8 bases. The V segment lost 5 bases and the J segment 4 bases; nucleotides outside the gene matches: 9. The CDR3 has 15 amino acids. Germline V lookup: CDR1 SGHNT, CDR2 YENEEA. CDR3 coding DNA: TGTGCCAGCAGCGGCAGGGGGCGCCGGGTCTATGGCTACACCTTC. It yields the protein CASSGRGRRVYGYTF.

The chain uses TRBV7-9 and TRBJ1-1; unclear D gene. This CDR3 has 14 amino acids. CDR1 and CDR2 (germline): SEHNR, FQNEAQ (reference sequence). V was pared by 3 bases and J by 4 bases, with 12 bases between. The CDR3, as DNA: TGTGCCAGCAGCTTCCGGGAGGAGGGCACTGAAGCTTTCTTT. Protein sequence: CASSFREEGTEAFF.

This clone occurred a few times. The rearrangement joins TRBV7-9 to TRBJ2-3; maybe TRBD2 (5 bases). V lost 3 bases and J lost 6, with 10 bases in between. Germline CDR1 is SEHNR and CDR2 is FQNEAQ (reference sequence). CDR3 size: 13 residues. This CDR3 is CASSLRRGDTQYF. Here the CDR3 DNA reads TGTGCCAGCAGCTTGAGGCGAGGGGATACGCAGTATTTT.

The chain couples TRBV2 to TRBJ1-2; the D is unclear. Per the germline V gene, CDR1 is SNHLY and CDR2 is FYNNEI. CDR3 length: 15 residues. V lost 2 bases, J lost 4 bases, and 14 bases lay in between. The CDR3 is CASSETLRVGYGYTF. Written as DNA, the CDR3 is TGTGCCAGCAGTGAAACGCTGAGGGTGGGCTATGGCTACACCTTC.

The J gene is TRBJ2-7, the V gene TRBV5-1; 10 bases match TRBD2. V gave up 2 bases and J gave up 6 bases; unmatched junction bases: 5. Germline V CDR1 and CDR2: SGHRS, YFSETQ. The CDR3 covers 14 residues. The CDR3 here is CASSFLAGEGEQYF. The CDR3 nucleotides are TGCGCCAGCAGCTTCCTAGCGGGGGAGGGCGAGCAGTACTTC.

CDR3: CASSFLAGGQETQYF. The CDR3, as DNA: TGTGCCAGCAGCTTCTTAGCGGGGGGGCAGGAGACCCAGTACTTC. This chain links TRBV5-6 with TRBJ2-5; 11 nucleotides agree with TRBD2. V lost 2 bases, J lost 5 bases, and 5 bases stayed unmatched. From germline, CDR1 is SGHDT and CDR2 YYEEEE. The CDR3 loop spans 15 amino acids.

The chain carries TRBV7-2 and TRBJ2-5; TRBD2 matches 9 bases. V gave up 1 base and J gave up 4 bases; unmatched junction bases: 7. Germline V gives CDR1 SGHTA, CDR2 FQGNSA. This CDR3 is 16 amino acids long. The CDR3 DNA follows: TGTGCCAGCAGCTTAGTCGGGGCGGGAGGGTCAGAGACCCAGTACTTC. Translated: CASSLVGAGGSETQYF.

A remark on this clone: In the same sample, other DNA sequences code for this CDR3. This chain uses TRBV4-3 with TRBJ1-2, with D tentatively TRBD1 (5 bases). CDR1 and CDR2 from the germline V gene are LGHNA and YSLEER. The V end lost 1 base, the J end lost 2 bases, and 5 bases lay between the germline ends. This CDR3 region has 13 residues. CDR3 region: CASSQGQNYGYTF. CDR3 bases: TGCGCCAGCAGCCAAGGACAGAACTATGGCTACACCTTC.

J is TRBJ1-2 and V is TRBV6-1; TRBD1 aligns across 8 bases. Germline assignment: CDR1 MNHNS and CDR2 SASEGT. V lost 6 bases and J lost 5; bases outside the gene matches: 11. The CDR3 is 15 residues long. The CDR3 bases are TGTGCCAGCAGCGCCTCCGACAGGGGTGATTATGGCTACACCTTC. It is translated as CASSASDRGDYGYTF.

The V gene is TRBV5-1, the J gene TRBJ1-1; 8 bases agree with TRBD1. The CDR3 consists of 16 residues. The V segment lost 6 bases and the J segment 5 bases; nucleotides outside the gene matches: 15. Germline V gene lookup returns CDR1 SGHRS and CDR2 YFSETQ. CDR3 residues: CASKTEAGTGYTEAFF. The CDR3, as DNA: TGCGCCAGCAAGACCGAGGCCGGGACAGGTTATACTGAAGCTTTCTTT.

This clone was seen only a few times. This rearrangement joins TRBV27 to TRBJ1-1; D is undetermined. Per the germline V gene, CDR1 is MNHEY and CDR2 is SMNVEV (reference sequence). CDR3 length equals 14 residues. Trimming removed 5 bases from V and 1 base from J, with 11 bases in between. The CDR3 DNA follows: TGTGCCAGCAGTCGAGAGGCCCCGAACACTGAAGCTTTCTTT. Its protein is CASSREAPNTEAFF.

The rearrangement links TRBV7-8 to TRBJ1-2, with unresolved D. Looked up from germline, CDR1 is SGHVS and CDR2 is FQNEAQ. CDR3 size: 13 residues. Trimming took 3 bases from V and 3 from J, leaving 8 bases between them. CDR3 DNA: TGTGCCAGCAGCTTCCGGGGAGACTATGGCTACACCTTC. This codes for CASSFRGDYGYTF.

The chain combines TRBV19 with TRBJ1-2; D may be TRBD1 (6 bases). The V end was cut by 0 bases, the J end by 2 bases, with 10 bases between. Germline values: CDR1 LNHDA, CDR2 SQIVND (reference sequence). The CDR3 length is 15 residues. CDR3 nucleotide sequence: TGTGCCAGTAGTATAGAAACAGGGTTGAACTATGGCTACACCTTC. It specifies CASSIETGLNYGYTF.

The V call is TRBV9, the J call TRBJ2-1; D possibly corresponds to TRBD2 (5 bases). The length of the CDR3 is 15 residues. The V and J ends lost 3 bases and 0 bases respectively, with 10 bases between them. From germline, CDR1 is SGDLS and CDR2 YYNGEE. CDR3 loop: CASSESGVSYNEQFF. The CDR3 nucleotides read TGTGCCAGCAGCGAGAGCGGAGTCTCCTACAATGAGCAGTTCTTC. The whole variable domain, filled in from reference TRBV9 and TRBJ2-1, reads DSGVTQTPKHLITATGQRVTLRCSPRSGDLSVYWYQQSLDQGLQFLIQYYNGEERAKGNILERFSAQQFPDLHSELNLSSLELGDSALYFCASSESGVSYNEQFFGPGTRLTVL.

V is TRBV5-4 and J is TRBJ2-1, with 10 bases lining up with TRBD1. The length of the CDR3 is 15 residues. Germline assignment: CDR1 SGHNT and CDR2 YYREEE (reference sequence). V was pared by 6 bases and J by 5 bases, with 8 bases of the junction left unmatched. The CDR3 is CASTKSGTGDNEQFF. The CDR3 DNA reads as TGTGCCAGCACCAAAAGCGGGACAGGGGACAATGAGCAGTTCTTC.

This clone is judged medium-sized. V usage is TRBV27 and J usage is TRBJ2-3; 8 positions match TRBD2. There are 16 residues in the CDR3. CDR1 is MNHEY and CDR2 is SMNVEV in the germline V gene (reference sequence). Trimming took 2 bases from V and 2 from J; bases not matched to a gene: 6. The CDR3 spells CASSLGVSGATDTQYF. CDR3 DNA: TGTGCCAGCAGTTTAGGGGTTAGCGGGGCCACAGATACGCAGTATTTT.

The genes are TRBV29-1 and TRBJ2-5; tentative D call: TRBD2 (6 bases). This CDR3 is built from 11 residues. CDR1 and CDR2 from the germline V gene are SQVTM and ANQGSEA. V gave up 7 bases and J gave up 5 bases, with 11 bases separating them. The CDR3 region has the DNA TGCAGCGGGGACTTTGGGGAGACCCAGTACTTC. Its protein product is CSGDFGETQYF. Based on the CDR3 plus reference TRBV29-1 and TRBJ2-5, the full variable domain is SAVISQKPSRDICQRGTSLTIQCQVDSQVTMMFWYRQQPGQSLTLIATANQGSEATYESGFVIDKFPISRPNLTFSTLTVSNMSPEDSSIYLCSGDFGETQYFGPGTRLLVL.

The genes are TRBV4-3 and TRBJ2-2; 8 bases agree with TRBD2. The V segment lost 0 bases and the J segment 7 bases; nucleotides outside the gene matches: 7. Germline V lookup: CDR1 LGHNA, CDR2 YSLEER. The length of the CDR3 is 16 residues. CDR3 DNA sequence: TGCGCCAGCAGCCAAGAGGTCGGGAGGGCCTTCGGGGAGCTGTTTTTT. Residues: CASSQEVGRAFGELFF.

The genes are TRBV5-4 and TRBJ1-2; D not certain. This CDR3 is built from 14 residues. The V and J ends lost 2 bases and 3 bases respectively, with 11 bases between them. Germline loops: CDR1 SGHNT, CDR2 YYREEE (reference sequence). CDR3 loop: CASSFVEGYYGYTF. For the CDR3, the DNA is TGTGCCAGCAGCTTTGTAGAGGGATACTATGGCTACACCTTC.